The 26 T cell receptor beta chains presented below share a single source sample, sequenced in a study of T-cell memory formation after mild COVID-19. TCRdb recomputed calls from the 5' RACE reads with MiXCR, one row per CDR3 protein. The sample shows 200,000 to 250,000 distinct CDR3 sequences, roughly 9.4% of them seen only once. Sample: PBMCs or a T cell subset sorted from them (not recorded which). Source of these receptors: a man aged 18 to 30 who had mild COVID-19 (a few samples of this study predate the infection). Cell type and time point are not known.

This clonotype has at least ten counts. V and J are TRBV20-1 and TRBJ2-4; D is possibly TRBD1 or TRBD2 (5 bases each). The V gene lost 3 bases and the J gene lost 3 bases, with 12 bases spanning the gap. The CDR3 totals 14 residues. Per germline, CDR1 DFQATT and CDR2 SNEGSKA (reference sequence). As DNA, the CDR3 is TGCAGTGCTAGGGGGACCGTTAACAAAAACATTCAGTACTTC. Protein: CSARGTVNKNIQYF.

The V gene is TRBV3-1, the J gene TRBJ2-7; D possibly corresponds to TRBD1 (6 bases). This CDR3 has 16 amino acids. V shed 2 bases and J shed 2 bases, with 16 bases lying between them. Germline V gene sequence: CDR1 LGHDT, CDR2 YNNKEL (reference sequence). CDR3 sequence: CASSQTGNRRPYEQYF. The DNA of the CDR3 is TGTGCCAGCAGCCAAACAGGGAACCGAAGGCCCTACGAGCAGTACTTC.

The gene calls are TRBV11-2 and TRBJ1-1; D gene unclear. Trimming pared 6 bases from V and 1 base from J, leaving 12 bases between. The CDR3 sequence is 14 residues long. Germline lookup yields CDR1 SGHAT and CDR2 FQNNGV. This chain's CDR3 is CASSSTRGNTEAFF. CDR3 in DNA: TGTGCCAGCAGTTCGACACGGGGGAACACTGAAGCTTTCTTT.

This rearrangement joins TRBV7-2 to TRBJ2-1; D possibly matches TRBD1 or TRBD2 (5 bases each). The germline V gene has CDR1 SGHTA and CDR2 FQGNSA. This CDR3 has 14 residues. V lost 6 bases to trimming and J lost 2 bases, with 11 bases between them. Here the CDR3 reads CASSSLGAYNEQFF. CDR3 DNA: TGTGCCAGCAGTTCCTTGGGGGCCTACAATGAGCAGTTCTTC. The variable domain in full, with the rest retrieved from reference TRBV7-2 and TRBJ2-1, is GAGVSQSPSNKVTEKGKDVELRCDPISGHTALYWYRQSLGQGLEFLIYFQGNSAPDKSGLPSDRFSAERTGGSVSTLTIQRTQQEDSAVYLCASSSLGAYNEQFFGPGTRLTVL.

Here the CDR3 DNA reads TGTGCCAGCAGCCCGAGACTAGTATCAAAAGAGACCCAGTACTTC. This encodes CASSPRLVSKETQYF. The chain uses TRBV7-8 and TRBJ2-5; tentatively, D is TRBD2 (6 bases). Trimming removed 5 bases at V and 3 bases at J, with 16 bases between. In germline, CDR1 is SGHVS, CDR2 FQNEAQ. The CDR3 covers 15 residues.

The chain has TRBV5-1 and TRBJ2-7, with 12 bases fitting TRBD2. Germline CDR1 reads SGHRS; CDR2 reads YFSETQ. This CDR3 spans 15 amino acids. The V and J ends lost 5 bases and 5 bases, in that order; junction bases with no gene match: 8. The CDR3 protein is CASRTLAGGFHEQYF. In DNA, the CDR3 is TGCGCCAGCAGGACTCTAGCGGGAGGGTTCCACGAGCAGTACTTC.

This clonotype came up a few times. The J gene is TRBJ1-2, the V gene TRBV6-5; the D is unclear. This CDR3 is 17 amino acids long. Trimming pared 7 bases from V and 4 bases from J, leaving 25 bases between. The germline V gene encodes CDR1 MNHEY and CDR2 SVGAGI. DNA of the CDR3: TGTGCCAGCACCGATGTAGCACAAAACTCGGGCTCCTATGGCTACACCTTC. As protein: CASTDVAQNSGSYGYTF.

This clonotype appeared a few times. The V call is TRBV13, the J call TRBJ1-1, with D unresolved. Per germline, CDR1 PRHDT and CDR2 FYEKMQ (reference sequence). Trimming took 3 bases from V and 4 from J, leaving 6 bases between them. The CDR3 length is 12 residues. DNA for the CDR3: TGTGCCAGCAGCTTCTGGTCCACTGAAGCTTTCTTT. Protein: CASSFWSTEAFF.

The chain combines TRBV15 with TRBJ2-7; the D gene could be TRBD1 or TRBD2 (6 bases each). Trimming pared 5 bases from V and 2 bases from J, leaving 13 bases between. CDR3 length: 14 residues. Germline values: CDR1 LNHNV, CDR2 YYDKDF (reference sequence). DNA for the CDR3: TGTGCCACCAGCCCCGGGGGCACCCCCTACGAGCAGTACTTC. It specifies CATSPGGTPYEQYF.

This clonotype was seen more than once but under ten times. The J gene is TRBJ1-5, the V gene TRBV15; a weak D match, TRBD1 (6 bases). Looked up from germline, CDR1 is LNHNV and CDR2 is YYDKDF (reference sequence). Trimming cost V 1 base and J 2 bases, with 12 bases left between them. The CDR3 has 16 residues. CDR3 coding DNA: TGTGCCACCAGCAGAGGTGGGGGCGTTCGCAATCAGCCCCAGCATTTT. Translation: CATSRGGGVRNQPQHF.

This CDR3 is CASSQGRQSYEQYF. The DNA of the CDR3 is TGTGCCAGCAGCCAAGGGAGACAGAGCTACGAGCAGTACTTC. This chain connects TRBV3-1 to TRBJ2-7; possible D gene TRBD1, 5 bases. The germline gives CDR1 LGHDT, CDR2 YNNKEL (reference sequence). This CDR3 is 14 amino acids long. Trimming left V 1 base short and J 3 bases short, with 10 bases between.

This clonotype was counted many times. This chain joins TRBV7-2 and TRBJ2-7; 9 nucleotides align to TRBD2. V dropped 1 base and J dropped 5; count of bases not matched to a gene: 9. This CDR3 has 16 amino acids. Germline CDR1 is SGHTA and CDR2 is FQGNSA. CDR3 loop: CASSLEGGGAGHEQYV. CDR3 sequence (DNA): TGTGCCAGCAGCTTAGAAGGCGGGGGGGCCGGTCACGAGCAGTACGTC.

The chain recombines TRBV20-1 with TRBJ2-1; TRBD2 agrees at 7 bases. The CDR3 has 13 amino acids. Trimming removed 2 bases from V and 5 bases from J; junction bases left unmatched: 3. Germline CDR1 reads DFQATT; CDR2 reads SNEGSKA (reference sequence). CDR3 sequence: CSARYRGDNEQFF. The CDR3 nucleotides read TGCAGTGCTAGATATCGGGGGGACAATGAGCAGTTCTTC.

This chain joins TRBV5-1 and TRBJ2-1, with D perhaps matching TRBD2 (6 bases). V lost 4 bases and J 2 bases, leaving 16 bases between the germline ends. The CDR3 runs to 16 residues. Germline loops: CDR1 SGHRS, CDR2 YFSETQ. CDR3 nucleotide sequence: TGCGCCAGCAGCGTAGGAGGACGGAGGGCCTACAATGAGCAGTTCTTC. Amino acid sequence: CASSVGGRRAYNEQFF.

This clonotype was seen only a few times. In DNA form, the CDR3 reads TGTGCCACCGCCGGCGGGTCCTACGAGCAGTACTTC. Amino acids: CATAGGSYEQYF. This chain uses TRBV5-4 with TRBJ2-7; TRBD2 is a possible D gene (5 bases). V dropped 9 bases and J dropped 1 base, with 11 bases sitting between them. CDR1 is SGHNT and CDR2 is YYREEE in the germline V gene (reference sequence). There are 12 residues in the CDR3.

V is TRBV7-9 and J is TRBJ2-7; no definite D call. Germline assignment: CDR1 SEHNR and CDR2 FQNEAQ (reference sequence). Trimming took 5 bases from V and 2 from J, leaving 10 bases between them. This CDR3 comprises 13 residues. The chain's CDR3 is CASSPFGPYEQYF. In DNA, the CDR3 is TGTGCCAGCAGCCCCTTTGGCCCCTACGAGCAGTACTTC.

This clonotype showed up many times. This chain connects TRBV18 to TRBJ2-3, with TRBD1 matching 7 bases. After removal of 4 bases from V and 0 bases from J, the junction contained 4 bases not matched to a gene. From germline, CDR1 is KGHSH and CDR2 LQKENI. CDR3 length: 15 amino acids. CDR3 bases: TGTGCCAGCTCACAGAGGGGGCAAAGCACAGATACGCAGTATTTT. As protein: CASSQRGQSTDTQYF.

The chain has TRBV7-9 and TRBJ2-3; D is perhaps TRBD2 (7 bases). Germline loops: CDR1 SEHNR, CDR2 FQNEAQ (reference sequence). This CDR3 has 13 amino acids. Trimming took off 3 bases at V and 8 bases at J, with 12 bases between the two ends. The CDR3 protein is CASSFRGGGTQYF. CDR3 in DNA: TGTGCCAGCAGCTTCAGGGGCGGGGGTACGCAGTATTTT.

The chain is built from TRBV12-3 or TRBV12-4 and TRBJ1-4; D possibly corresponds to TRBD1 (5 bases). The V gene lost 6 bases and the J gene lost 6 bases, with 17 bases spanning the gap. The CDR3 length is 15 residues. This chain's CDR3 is CASSRAGGAHEKLFF. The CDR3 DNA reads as TGTGCCAGCAGCCGGGCTGGAGGGGCGCATGAAAAACTGTTTTTT.

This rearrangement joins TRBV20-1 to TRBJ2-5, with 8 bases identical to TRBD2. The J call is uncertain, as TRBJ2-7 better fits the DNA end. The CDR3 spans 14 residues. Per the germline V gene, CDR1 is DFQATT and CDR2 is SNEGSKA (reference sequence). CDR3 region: CSARALLAAHEQYF. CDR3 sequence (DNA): TGCAGTGCTAGAGCACTACTAGCGGCCCACGAGCAGTACTTC.

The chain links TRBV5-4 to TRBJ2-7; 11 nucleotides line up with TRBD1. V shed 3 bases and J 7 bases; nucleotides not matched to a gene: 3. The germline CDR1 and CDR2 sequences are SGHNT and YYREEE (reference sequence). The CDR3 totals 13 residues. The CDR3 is CASSYGTGGEQYV. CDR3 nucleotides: TGTGCCAGCAGCTACGGGACAGGGGGAGAGCAGTACGTC.

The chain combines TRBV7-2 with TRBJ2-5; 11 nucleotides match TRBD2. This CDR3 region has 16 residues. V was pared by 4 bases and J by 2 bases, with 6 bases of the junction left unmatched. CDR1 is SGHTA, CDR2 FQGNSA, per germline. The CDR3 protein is CASSWASGGPQETQYF. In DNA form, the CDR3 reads TGTGCCAGCAGCTGGGCTAGCGGGGGGCCGCAAGAGACCCAGTACTTC.

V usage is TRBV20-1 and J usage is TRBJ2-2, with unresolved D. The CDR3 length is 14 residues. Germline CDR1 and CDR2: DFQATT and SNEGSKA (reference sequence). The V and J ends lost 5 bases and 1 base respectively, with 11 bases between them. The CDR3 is CSARPPWNTGELFF. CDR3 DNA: TGCAGTGCTCGACCCCCCTGGAACACCGGGGAGCTGTTTTTT.

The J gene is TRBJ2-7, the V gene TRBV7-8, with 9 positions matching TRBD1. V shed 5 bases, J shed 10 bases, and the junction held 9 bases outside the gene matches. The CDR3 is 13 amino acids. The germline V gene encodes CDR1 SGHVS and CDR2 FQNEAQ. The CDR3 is CASSHWDRESQYV. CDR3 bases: TGTGCCAGCAGCCATTGGGACAGGGAAAGCCAGTACGTC.

Here the CDR3 DNA reads TGCAGTGCTAGAGATTGGGGACTAGCGGGGTCCTACGAGCAGTACTTC. Translated, it gives CSARDWGLAGSYEQYF. The chain is built from TRBV20-1 and TRBJ2-7, with 13 bases that match TRBD2. Germline V CDR1 and CDR2: DFQATT, SNEGSKA (reference sequence). V was clipped by 0 bases and J by 1 base; unmatched bases: 3. This CDR3 contains 16 residues.

DNA for the CDR3: TGTGCCAGCAGCCAAGAGTTCCGGGGGGAGACCCAGTACTTC. Protein: CASSQEFRGETQYF. The chain joins TRBV3-1 to TRBJ2-5, with D possibly TRBD2 on 6 matching bases. CDR1 and CDR2 (germline): LGHDT, YNNKEL (reference sequence). There are 14 residues in the CDR3. Trimming removed 0 bases at V and 5 bases at J, with 10 bases between.